This T cell receptor beta chain emerged from a study of monozygotic twins with inflammatory bowel disease (dated by TCRdb to the late 2010s). Study-wide context: The complete study included 28 monozygotic twin pairs: 19 IBD-discordant Danish pairs and nine German pairs, of which four were IBD-concordant and five were IBD-discordant. Within discordant pairs, disease-associated traits were sought mainly by comparing IBD patients with their genetically identical healthy co-twins. Each individual had, on average, about 151 000 unique TCRalpha sequences and 181 000 unique TCRbeta sequences available for analysis.

Remarks on this clonotype: What this receptor recognizes is not known.

Study-wide findings and limitations: Measured by the inverse Simpson index, TCRbeta repertoire diversity was lower in IBD patients than in their healthy co-twins. The analysis was unable to tell apart different T cell subtypes. Repertoire similarity did not differ between concordant and discordant twins, possibly due to limited statistical power. IBD patients shared fewer clonotypes with other individuals than healthy twins did, most markedly in patients showing signs of disease activity. Because patients were on differing immunosuppressive treatments, the repertoires may have picked up extra background noise and inter-individual variability. No single strong signal or clonotype linked to IBD turned up in the results, so the idea that one exists was not supported.

Libraries came from 5' RACE. Each TCR library was prepared from roughly 3.5 ug of total RNA. For each sample, cDNA synthesis was carried out in eight separate reactions using SMARTScribe reverse transcriptase. During cDNA synthesis, unique molecular identifiers containing a 6-nucleotide sample barcode were introduced by template switching. Two nested PCRs of roughly 16 and 10 cycles amplified the TCRalpha and TCRbeta cDNA, and bead purification followed each PCR. Before amplification, the cDNA was both treated with uracil DNA-glycosylase and purified with the QIAquick PCR purification kit. The second PCR was the step at which Illumina TruSeq-compatible adapters and sample-specific barcodes were added. Library quality and concentration were assessed using TapeStation and Qubit, and 5 ng of each library was pooled. The pooled libraries were sequenced with 2 x 100 bp reads and custom sequencing primers on an Illumina HiSeq2500 single-index Rapid Run. As for the original processing: PCR and sequencing errors were corrected by UMI-based consensus assembly using MiGEC version 1.2.6. MiXCR version 2.1.1 handled V(D)J alignment, clonotype assembly and CDR3 extraction. Normalisation of gene usage, clonotype sharing and MAIT/NKT TCR abundance was achieved by analysing the top 1000, 10 000 and 20 000 clonotypes per sample. Diversity was computed as the inverse Simpson index with the vegan R package after downsampling to 27 000 UMIs. Paired Mann-Whitney U tests were applied to discordant twin pairs, with Benjamini-Hochberg correction for multiple testing. Through TCRdb reprocessing, the reads give one entry per CDR3 protein sequence; DNA is omitted. Clone size and V and J calls follow TCRdb, not the original study. This sample's clone table shows 150,000 to 200,000 distinct CDR3 sequences. Clones ranked in the top ten supply 7.4% of the sample.

The CDR1 and CDR2 encoded by the germline V gene (reference sequence) are DFQATT and SNEGSKA. The CDR3 runs 15 amino acids, cysteine and phenylalanine included. The DNA is unrecorded. From each donor, a roughly 2.5 ml peripheral blood sample was drawn into PAXgene tubes and stored at -80 degrees C. Without T cell sorting, total RNA was isolated from whole blood using the PAXgene blood miRNA kit on an automated QIAcube. Deep TCRalpha and TCRbeta repertoire profiling with unique molecular barcoding was performed on peripheral blood of monozygotic twin pairs concordant or discordant for inflammatory bowel disease. Smoking habits were recorded for all twin pairs, and each individual was classified as a current, former or never smoker.

The rearranged segments are TRBV20-1 and TRBJ2-2; lacking DNA, the TRBD1 call made by TCRdb goes unchecked. This TCR came from a human donor with ulcerative colitis or Crohn's disease, or a healthy co-twin of an affected twin (not recorded which). The sequencing sample was made of blood. The CDR3 protein: CSASGAGSRFGELFF.